This TCR beta chain was recovered during a study of blood T cell repertoires in COVID-19. About the research overall: Sources were T cells, B-cell-depleted T cells, or PBMCs; the material itself was cDNA or gDNA.

The table came from immunoSEQ multiplex PCR; TCRdb's copy has only in-frame clones and leaves some out. The sample has around 240,000 clones; approximately 84% are singletons. Trimming took 4 bases from V and 1 from J, leaving 13 bases between them. The CDR3 contains 15 residues. Germline CDR1 and CDR2: LGHDT and YNNKEL (reference sequence). The sequenced material came from peripheral blood. The receptor was derived from a woman under 40 who had recovered from COVID-19. The chain uses TRBV3-1 (or the pseudogene TRBV3-2) and TRBJ1-1; maybe TRBD1 (6 bases). DNA of the CDR3: TGTGCCAGCAGCCCTCGAGGACAGCCGAACACTGAAGCTTTCTTT. This gives the protein CASSPRGQPNTEAFF.